This TCR beta chain was found in a study of cytomegalovirus exposure and HLA in healthy donors. This clone has just one count. PCR amplification relied on 60 Vbeta primers (plus 13 Jbeta primers). The table came from immunoSEQ multiplex PCR; TCRdb's copy has only in-frame clones and leaves some out. The data show about 110,000 clones, around 64% seen once. V trimming: 2 bases; J trimming: 5 bases; junction bases outside the gene matches: 6. Per germline, CDR1 LNHDA and CDR2 SQIVND (reference sequence). CDR3 size: 15 residues. V is TRBV19 and J is TRBJ2-5, with TRBD1 identical over 9 bases. The specimen sequenced was PBMCs. The sequence derives from a man younger than 45 in good health and CMV-seropositive. The CDR3 is CASSIIGQGLETQYF. In DNA, the CDR3 is TGTGCCAGTAGTATAATTGGACAGGGGTTGGAGACCCAGTACTTC.